The clone carrying this T cell receptor (beta chain) was detected only once. The method was immunoSEQ multiplex PCR; TCRdb's version includes in-frame clones alone and lacks a portion of them. Here the sample spans around 53,000 clones, around four fifths being singletons. The data are from a study of memory CD4+ T cells and cytomegalovirus serostatus. This CDR3 has 15 residues. CDR1 is SGHAT, CDR2 FQNNGV, per germline. V was pared by 6 bases and J by 5 bases, with 12 bases of the junction left unmatched. Single viable CD3+CD4+CD8-CD45RO+ cells were sorted as the memory CD4+ T cells. This sequence originates from an adult in good health and CMV-seropositive. Sequencing was carried out using memory CD4+ T cells from blood. V gene TRBV11-2 combines with J gene TRBJ2-7, with 8 bases aligning to TRBD2. This CDR3 reads CASRSAGLGVNEQYF. The CDR3 DNA reads as TGTGCCAGCAGGAGCGCGGGACTAGGAGTCAACGAGCAGTACTTC.